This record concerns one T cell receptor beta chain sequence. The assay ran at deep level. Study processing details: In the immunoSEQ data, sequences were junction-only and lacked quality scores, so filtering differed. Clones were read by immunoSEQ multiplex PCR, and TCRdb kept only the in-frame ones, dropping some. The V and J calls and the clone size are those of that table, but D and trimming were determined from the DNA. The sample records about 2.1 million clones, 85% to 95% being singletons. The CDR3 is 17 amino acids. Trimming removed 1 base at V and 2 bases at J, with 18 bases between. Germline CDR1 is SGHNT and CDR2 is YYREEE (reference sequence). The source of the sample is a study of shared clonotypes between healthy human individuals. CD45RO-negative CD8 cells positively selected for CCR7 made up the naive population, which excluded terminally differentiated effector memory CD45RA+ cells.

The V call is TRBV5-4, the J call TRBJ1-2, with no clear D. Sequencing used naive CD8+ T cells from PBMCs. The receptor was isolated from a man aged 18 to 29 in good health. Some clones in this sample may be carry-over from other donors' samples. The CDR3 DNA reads TGTGCCAGCAGCTTGAATGCAGCCCTGGCCCCAAACTATGGCTACACCTTC. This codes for CASSLNAALAPNYGYTF.